This T cell receptor beta chain is drawn from a study of T cells in Graves' hyperthyroidism and ophthalmopathy. Findings and limits, study-wide: Ophthalmopathy prediction by the model preceded onset by a median roughly 6 months. Among thyroid clonotypes expanded above 0.001, most also appeared in blood.

TCR beta CDR3 region amplification was performed from RNA transcripts. Initially, a first-round RT-PCR of the TCR CDR3 employed the HTBI primer set. TCRdb re-analysed the multiplex PCR reads in MiXCR, keeping a single row per CDR3 protein. Among 300,000 or so distinct CDR3 sequences listed, around 17% were seen once. This clonotype was picked up many times. The antigen is unknown. Germline assignment: CDR1 SEHNR and CDR2 FQNEAQ (reference sequence). Trimming shortened V by 1 base and J by 3 bases, and 10 bases separated the two germline ends. This CDR3 is 14 amino acids long. Patients aged 18 to 65 had newly diagnosed hyperthyroidism lasting under 2 months. Clinical symptoms, serum thyroxine and TRAb, thyroid ultrasound and orbital computed tomography were used for the diagnoses.

This chain joins TRBV7-9 and TRBJ2-7; perhaps TRBD1 as D (6 bases). The sample comprised blood. This clonotype originated in a man aged 30 to 45 with Graves' hyperthyroidism. CDR3: CASSLGGPLYEQYF. In DNA, the CDR3 is TGTGCCAGCAGCTTAGGGGGGCCCCTCTACGAGCAGTACTTC.